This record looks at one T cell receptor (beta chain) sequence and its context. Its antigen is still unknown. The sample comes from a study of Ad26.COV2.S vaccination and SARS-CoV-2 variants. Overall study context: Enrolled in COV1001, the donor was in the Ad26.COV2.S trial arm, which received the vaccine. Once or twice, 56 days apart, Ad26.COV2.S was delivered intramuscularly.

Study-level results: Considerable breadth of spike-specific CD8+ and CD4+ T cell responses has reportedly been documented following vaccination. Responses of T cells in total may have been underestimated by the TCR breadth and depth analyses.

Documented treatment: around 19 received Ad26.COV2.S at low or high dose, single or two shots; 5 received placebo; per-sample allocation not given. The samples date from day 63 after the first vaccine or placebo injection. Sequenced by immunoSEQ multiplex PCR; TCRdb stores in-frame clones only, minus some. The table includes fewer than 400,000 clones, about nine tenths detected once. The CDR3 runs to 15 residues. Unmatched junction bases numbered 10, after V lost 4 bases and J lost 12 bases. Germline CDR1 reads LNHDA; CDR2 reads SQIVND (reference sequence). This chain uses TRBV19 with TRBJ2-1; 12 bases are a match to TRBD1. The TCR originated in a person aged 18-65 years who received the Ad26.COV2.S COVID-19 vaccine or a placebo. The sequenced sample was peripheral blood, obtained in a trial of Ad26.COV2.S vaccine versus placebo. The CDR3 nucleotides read TGTGCCAGTAGTAGGGACAGGGGGCCCCGTGTCCGGCAGTTCTTC. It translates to CASSRDRGPRVRQFF.